This T cell receptor beta chain is drawn from a study of T cells expressing NK-cell markers. Turning to the study itself: Seven HCMV-seropositive donors and one seronegative donor made up the eight sequenced donors.

From its re-call of the 5' RACE reads, TCRdb lists each CDR3 protein once, without DNA. This repertoire comprises 550,000 or so distinct CDR3 sequences; its ten largest clones make up under 4.5%. The CDR3 spans 16 residues. This TCR was sampled from a man younger than 30 in good health. This chain joins TRBV21-1 and TRBJ2-1; TCRdb's D gene call, TRBD2, goes unchecked for lack of DNA. TRBV21-1 is a documented pseudogene. The sequenced material came from blood T cells: a sorted CD56 or NKG2C T cell subset, CD4+ or CD8+ T cells, or bulk PBMC T cells (not recorded which). The CDR3 loop reads CASSGPFCGSVDEQFF.